The subject of this entry is one TCR beta chain. Germline CDR1 reads SGDLS; CDR2 reads YYNGEE. V dropped 0 bases and J dropped 5 bases, with 12 bases sitting between them. The CDR3 is 15 residues long. A multiplex PCR was run with 60 Vbeta primers and 13 Jbeta primers. The protocol was immunoSEQ multiplex PCR, while the TCRdb copy is restricted to in-frame clones and leaves out a portion. The table lists 60,000 to 85,000 clones. This sample is drawn from a study of cytomegalovirus exposure and HLA in healthy donors. This receptor was identified in a man aged 50-59 years in good health and CMV-seropositive. The V and J genes are TRBV9 and TRBJ1-5; a weak D match, TRBD1 (5 bases). Sequencing input: PBMCs. Here the CDR3 DNA reads TGTGCCAGCAGCGTAGGGTTATGGGGGGATCAGCCCCAGCATTTT. It specifies CASSVGLWGDQPQHF.